The source of this T cell receptor (beta chain) is a study of cytomegalovirus exposure and HLA in healthy donors (TCRdb year 2017). About the investigation overall: According to a later analysis, the 120 or so validation repertoires were produced on the same platform as the roughly 600 repertoires of the first cohort. High-throughput TCR immunosequencing, statistical association of individual TCRs with disease status, and machine learning were combined to predict cytomegalovirus infection status. The study aimed to test whether cataloging public T cell receptors could reveal signatures of past pathogen exposure. A separate validation cohort of approximately 130 different subjects was used in addition to the approximately 610-subject first cohort. Study-wide findings and limitations: While some public TCRs were present in many individuals, most TCR sequences turned up only very rarely across donors. In both the original and validation cohorts, the classifier was reported to diagnose cytomegalovirus status with high specificity and sensitivity. The authors suggested that the approach could potentially be generalized to other disease states and immunological phenotypes. All 120 or so repertoires were used to score co-occurrence in the validation cohort in a later analysis, because that analysis had no HLA typing for the cohort. A few of the identified cytomegalovirus-associated TCR beta chains were confirmed in vitro to be specific for cytomegalovirus antigens. In the study, around 160 TCR beta chains were listed as associated with cytomegalovirus. In a later analysis, TCRs clustered in the first cohort were found to also tend to co-occur in the approximately 120 validation repertoires, with approximately 95% of cluster scores above 0.

A remark on this clone: Its target antigen remains unknown. No clone much larger than this one lies a single base away; base qualities are absent.

The donors were included in the validation cohort of some 120 subjects, a group kept apart from the approximately 700-subject first cohort. The trim is 2 bases for V and 11 bases for J, with a gap of 12 bases between the germline ends. As encoded in the germline V gene, CDR1 is SQVTM while CDR2 is ANQGSEA. CDR3 length: 11 amino acids, cysteine to phenylalanine. The retained sequence is limited to the CDR3, 33 bases, with the frame set at the first base. The library was generated by the immunoSEQ multiplex PCR assay. The study's own analysis went as follows. A statistical classification framework was built to diagnose cytomegalovirus status from the catalog of TCR beta chain sequences. TCRdb stores this immuneACCESS table with in-frame sequences only. Part of the clones is absent; in the studies checked, under half of the shortfall reflects unresolved V genes, and no reason is known for the rest. V and J calls and clone size are those listed in that table; D and trimming were worked out from the DNA. The sample table records about 220,000 clones; over 80% of these occur just once. Around 15% of the sample lies in the top ten.

The sequence links TRBV29-1 to TRBJ1-1, and possibly TRBD1, on 5 matching bases. This clonotype originated in a woman aged 30 to 39 in good health and CMV-seropositive. Sequenced material: PBMCs. The DNA is as follows: TGCAGCGTTGAACAGGGTTCCGACGCTTTCTTT. Its coded protein is CSVEQGSDAFF.